A selection of T cell receptor beta chains follows, all from one sample in a study of OX40 agonist ivuxolimab in advanced cancers. TCRdb keeps only in-frame clones here, not all; method: immunoSEQ multiplex PCR. This table has about 82,000 clones, 75% to 90% appearing once. The starting material was CD4+ or CD8+ T cells sorted from blood, obtained in a trial of the OX40 agonist ivuxolimab. The receptors stem from an adult with an advanced solid tumor such as melanoma, head and neck, liver or kidney cancer. Both conserved end residues are part of each CDR3. D genes are given only for firm matches. Some rows have no size entry. The others give once, few or many, or a class for an expanded clone.

clone size	V gene	J gene	D gene	CDR3 protein	CDR3 DNA
.	TRBV27	TRBJ2-2	TRBD1	CASSPGTEPTGELFF	TGTGCCAGCAGCCCCGGGACAGAACCCACCGGGGAGCTGTTTTTT
.	TRBV7-2	TRBJ1-5	.	CASTLTSSGQPQHF	TGTGCCAGCACCCTTACTAGTTCTGGTCAGCCCCAGCATTTT
.	TRBV5-1	TRBJ2-6	.	CASSLGGSPDLTF	TGCGCCAGCAGCTTGGGGGGGAGCCCAGATCTGACTTTC
.	TRBV11-3	TRBJ2-7	TRBD1	CASSFRTGEYEQYF	TGTGCCAGCAGCTTCAGGACAGGAGAGTACGAGCAGTACTTC
.	TRBV28	TRBJ1-5	TRBD1	CASSFRGNLYQPQHF	TGTGCCAGCAGTTTCAGGGGGAATTTGTATCAGCCCCAGCATTTT
.	TRBV25-1	TRBJ1-2	.	CASSAMSGPNYGYTF	TGTGCCAGCAGTGCTATGTCTGGACCGAACTATGGCTACACCTTC
.	TRBV7-2	TRBJ2-1	TRBD2	CAGGLAGNNEQFF	TGTGCCGGCGGACTAGCGGGTAACAATGAGCAGTTCTTC
few	TRBV29-1	TRBJ1-2	TRBD1	CSVLTGVNYGYTF	TGCAGCGTTTTGACAGGGGTTAACTATGGCTACACCTTC
.	TRBV7-9	TRBJ2-7	.	CASSPEGKGYEQYF	TGTGCCAGCAGCCCTGAGGGTAAAGGGTACGAGCAGTACTTC
.	TRBV15	TRBJ1-1	.	CATSRDYTGNTEAFF	TGTGCCACCAGCAGAGACTACACAGGGAACACTGAAGCTTTCTTT
once	TRBV6-6	TRBJ1-2	.	CASSSPYGYTF	TGTGCCAGCAGTTCCCCCTATGGCTACACCTTC
once	TRBV5-1	TRBJ2-5	TRBD2	CASSLGGGVQETQYF	TGCGCCAGCAGCCTCGGGGGGGGAGTACAAGAGACCCAGTACTTC
.	TRBV7-2	TRBJ1-4	TRBD1	CASSFLTGTEKLFF	TGTGCCAGCAGCTTCTTGACAGGGACCGAAAAACTGTTTTTT
.	TRBV10-2	TRBJ2-7	.	CASYIPGQNYEQYF	TGCGCCAGCTATATACCGGGACAAAACTACGAGCAGTACTTC